Here is one TCR beta chain with its context. Its antigen is currently unknown. The germline CDR1 and CDR2 sequences are SGHRS and YFSETQ. The CDR3 is made up of 15 amino acids. Trimming stripped 5 bases from V and 0 bases from J, with 14 bases between. Using a J-beta primer mix together with a sample-barcoded 5' primer, a second PCR was run for roughly 7 to 11 cycles. A tag from a template-switch adaptor with 12 random nucleotides marked each cDNA molecule. MiXCR was run by TCRdb on the 5' RACE reads, yielding one entry per CDR3 protein. The table shows hundreds of thousands of distinct CDR3 sequences, with roughly half occurring only once. The data were obtained in a study of blood T cells in healthy people across ages. Study-level points and caveats: While age rose, TCR beta diversity per million T cells dropped in a roughly linear way.

PBMCs, at least 7 million per sample, were isolated. This receptor was obtained from a woman of 80 years or more in good health. The chain couples TRBV5-1 to TRBJ2-5; D uncertain. The sequenced sample was blood. In DNA, the CDR3 is TGCGCCAGCAGAAGAACTGGACCGTACCAAGAGACCCAGTACTTC. This gives the protein CASRRTGPYQETQYF.